The TCR beta chain described here comes from a study of control samples from healthy donors and cancer patients. This table comes from immunoSEQ multiplex PCR, and its TCRdb copy is limited to in-frame clones, with some not included. This table holds about 140,000 clones, more than 85% found once. V lost 3 bases and J 1 base, leaving 11 bases between the germline ends. The germline V gene encodes CDR1 SGHTA and CDR2 FQGTGA. The CDR3 has 15 amino acids. The sequencing input was blood. This sequence originates from a woman aged 25 to 39 in good health. The chain is built from TRBV7-3 and TRBJ2-3; either TRBD1 or TRBD2 may supply D (6 bases each). The CDR3, as DNA: TGTGCCAGCAGCTTCGGGGGCGTTGGCACAGATACGCAGTATTTT. It codes for CASSFGGVGTDTQYF.